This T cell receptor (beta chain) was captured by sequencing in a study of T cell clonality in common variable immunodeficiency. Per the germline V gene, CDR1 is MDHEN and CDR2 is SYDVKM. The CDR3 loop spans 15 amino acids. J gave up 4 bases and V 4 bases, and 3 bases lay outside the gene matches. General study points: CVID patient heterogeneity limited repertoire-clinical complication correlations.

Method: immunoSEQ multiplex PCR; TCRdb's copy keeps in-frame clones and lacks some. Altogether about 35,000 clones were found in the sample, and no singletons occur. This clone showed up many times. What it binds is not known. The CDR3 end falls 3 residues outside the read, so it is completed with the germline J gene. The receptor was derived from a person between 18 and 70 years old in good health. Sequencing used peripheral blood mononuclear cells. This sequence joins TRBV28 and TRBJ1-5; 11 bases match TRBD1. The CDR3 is CASSSGQGENQPQHF. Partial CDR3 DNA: TGTGCCAGCAGTTCGGGACAGGGGGAGAATCAGCCC.